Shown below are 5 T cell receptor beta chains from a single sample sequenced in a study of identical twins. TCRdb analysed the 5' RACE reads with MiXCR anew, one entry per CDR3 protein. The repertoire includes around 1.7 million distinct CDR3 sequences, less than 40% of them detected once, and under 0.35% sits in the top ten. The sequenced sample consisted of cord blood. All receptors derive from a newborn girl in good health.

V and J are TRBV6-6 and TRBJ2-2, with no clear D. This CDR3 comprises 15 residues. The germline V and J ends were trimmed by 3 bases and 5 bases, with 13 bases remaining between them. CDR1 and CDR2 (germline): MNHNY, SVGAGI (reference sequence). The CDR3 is CASSYIGPRTGELFF. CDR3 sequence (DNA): TGTGCCAGCAGTTATATAGGGCCACGGACCGGGGAGCTGTTTTTT.

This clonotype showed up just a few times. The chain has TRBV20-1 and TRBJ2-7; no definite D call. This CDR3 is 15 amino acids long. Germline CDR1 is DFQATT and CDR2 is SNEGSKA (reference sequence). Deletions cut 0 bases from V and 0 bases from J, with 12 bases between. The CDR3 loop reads CSARDSKVSSYEQYF. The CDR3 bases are TGCAGTGCTAGAGATAGTAAGGTTAGCTCCTACGAGCAGTACTTC.

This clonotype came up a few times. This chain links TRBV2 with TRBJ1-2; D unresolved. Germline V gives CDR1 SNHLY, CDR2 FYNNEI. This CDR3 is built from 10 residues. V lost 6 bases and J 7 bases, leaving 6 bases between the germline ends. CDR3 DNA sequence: TGTGCCAGCAGGACGGTTGGCTACACCTTC. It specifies CASRTVGYTF.

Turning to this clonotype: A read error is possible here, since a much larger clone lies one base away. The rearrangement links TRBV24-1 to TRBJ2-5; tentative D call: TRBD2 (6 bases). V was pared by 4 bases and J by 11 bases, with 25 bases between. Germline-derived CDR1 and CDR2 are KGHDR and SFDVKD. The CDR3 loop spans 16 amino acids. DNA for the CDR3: TGTGCCACCAGTGACCCAGGGAGGTTCTCCTACAATGAGCAGTACTTC. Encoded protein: CATSDPGRFSYNEQYF.

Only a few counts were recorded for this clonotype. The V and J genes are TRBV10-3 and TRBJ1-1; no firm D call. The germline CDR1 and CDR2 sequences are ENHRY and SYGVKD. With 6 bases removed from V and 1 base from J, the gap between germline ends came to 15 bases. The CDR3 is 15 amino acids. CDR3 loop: CAIRDQGRRNTEAFF. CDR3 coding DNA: TGTGCCATCAGAGACCAAGGAAGGAGGAACACTGAAGCTTTCTTT.